Each of the 18 T cell receptor beta chains below was sequenced from the same sample in a study of cytomegalovirus exposure and HLA in healthy donors. The PCR employed 60 Vbeta primers together with 13 Jbeta primers. Sequenced by immunoSEQ multiplex PCR; TCRdb stores in-frame clones only, minus some. The sample consists of under 200,000 clones, around 80% of them appearing once. The sequenced sample consisted of PBMCs. These TCRs come from a man aged 25-45 years in good health and CMV-seronegative.

The J gene is TRBJ1-1, the V gene TRBV7-8; TRBD1 might be the D (6 bases). V gave up 0 bases and J gave up 6 bases, with 11 bases separating them. CDR3 length: 14 amino acids. Germline assignment: CDR1 SGHVS and CDR2 FQNEAQ. The CDR3, as DNA: TGTGCCAGCAGCTTAGCGCCCGACAGGTCTGAAGCTTTCTTT. This sequence encodes CASSLAPDRSEAFF.

The rearrangement links TRBV2 to TRBJ2-2, with TRBD2 as a possible D gene (5 bases). Germline CDR1 reads SNHLY; CDR2 reads FYNNEI. CDR3 size: 14 residues. V lost 6 bases and J lost 4, with 12 bases in between. The CDR3 loop reads CASRGIASTGELFF. The CDR3 DNA follows: TGTGCCAGCAGGGGAATAGCGAGCACCGGGGAGCTGTTTTTT. The complete variable domain, with remaining parts taken from reference TRBV2 and TRBJ2-2, reads EPEVTQTPSHQVTQMGQEVILRCVPISNHLYFYWYRQILGQKVEFLVSFYNNEISEKSEIFDDQFSVERPDGSNFTLKIRSTKLEDSAMYFCASRGIASTGELFFGEGSRLTVL.

The chain carries TRBV28 and TRBJ1-2, with a possible D match to TRBD1 (5 bases). The CDR3 length is 13 residues. Per germline, CDR1 MDHEN and CDR2 SYDVKM. Trimming pared 7 bases from V and 7 bases from J, leaving 16 bases between. The CDR3 sequence: CASTPDVGGGYTF. CDR3 DNA: TGTGCCAGCACCCCCGACGTCGGGGGTGGCTACACCTTC.

The V call is TRBV6-1, the J call TRBJ1-1, with 8 bases fitting TRBD1. This CDR3 contains 14 residues. Germline V gene lookup returns CDR1 MNHNS and CDR2 SASEGT. J was trimmed by 3 bases and V by 9 bases; bases with no gene match: 9. The CDR3 coding sequence is TGTGCCAGTACACAGGGGGGTTACGACACTGAAGCTTTCTTT. Translating gives CASTQGGYDTEAFF.

The rearrangement joins TRBV28 to TRBJ2-3, with TRBD2 matching over 15 bases. Germline V gene lookup returns CDR1 MDHEN and CDR2 SYDVKM. V was clipped by 6 bases and J by 2 bases; unmatched bases: 3. This CDR3 comprises 16 residues. CDR3 amino acids: CASRGTSGRSTDTQYF. The CDR3, as DNA: TGTGCCAGCAGAGGGACTAGCGGGAGGTCCACAGATACGCAGTATTTT.

This chain uses TRBV1 with TRBJ2-3; TRBD2 is taken as the D call from the table, unchecked against the DNA. TRBV1 is classified as a pseudogene. The CDR3 extends over 14 amino acids. The CDR3 spells CTSSQQDFADTQYF. The CDR3, as DNA: TGCACCAGCAGCCAACAGGACTTTGCAGATACGCAGTATTTT.

This clone was seen once. V and J are TRBV6-5 and TRBJ1-1; possibly TRBD1 for D (6 bases). V was shortened by 0 bases and J by 1 base, with 12 bases between the two germline ends. Germline V gene data show CDR1 as MNHEY and CDR2 as SVGAGI. This CDR3 comprises 16 residues. DNA for the CDR3: TGTGCCAGCAGTTACTCCAGGGGCAGGGAGAACACTGAAGCTTTCTTT. Its translation is CASSYSRGRENTEAFF.

The gene calls are TRBV7-9 and TRBJ1-4; 8 bases match TRBD1. The junction had 7 bases not matched to a gene; V was cut back by 4 bases and J by 12 bases. CDR3 length: 13 amino acids. Germline CDR1 reads SEHNR; CDR2 reads FQNEAQ (reference sequence). This CDR3 reads CASSSVDRVELFF. The CDR3 nucleotides are TGTGCCAGCAGCTCCGTGGACAGGGTAGAACTGTTTTTT.

The chain carries TRBV5-6 and TRBJ2-4, with a tentative D call TRBD1 (6 bases). The CDR3 is made up of 16 amino acids. Trimming stripped 0 bases from V and 6 bases from J, with 16 bases between. CDR1 is SGHDT and CDR2 is YYEEEE in the germline V gene. The CDR3 reads CASSLATGHSINIQYF. The CDR3 bases are TGTGCCAGCAGCTTGGCAACAGGGCATTCTATAAACATTCAGTACTTC.

The V call is TRBV5-1, the J call TRBJ2-5; TRBD2 aligns across 7 bases. CDR1 is SGHRS and CDR2 is YFSETQ in the germline V gene. V was clipped by 0 bases and J by 2 bases; unmatched bases: 7. This CDR3 has 16 amino acids. The CDR3 DNA reads TGCGCCAGCAGCTTGGTTGGGGGAGGGAGTCAAGAGACCCAGTACTTC. Its protein product is CASSLVGGGSQETQYF.

This clone occurred a few times. The CDR3 sequence is CASSSGNTGELFF. DNA for the CDR3: TGTGCCAGCAGTAGCGGGAACACCGGGGAGCTGTTTTTT. The chain has TRBV6-4 and TRBJ2-2, with D possibly TRBD2 on 5 matching bases. The CDR3 contains 13 residues. CDR1 is MRHNA and CDR2 is SNTAGT in the germline V gene. Trimming removed 5 bases at V and 1 base at J, with 5 bases between.

The chain employs TRBV5-8 and TRBJ1-1, with D possibly TRBD1 on 5 matching bases. V was clipped by 5 bases and J by 0 bases, with 11 bases between them. The CDR3 loop spans 14 amino acids. The germline CDR1 and CDR2 sequences are SGHTS and YDEGEE. The CDR3 DNA reads TGTGCCAGCAGGGGGGACTGGATGAACACTGAAGCTTTCTTT. It translates to CASRGDWMNTEAFF.

The gene calls are TRBV28 and TRBJ1-5; D is unresolved. V lost 6 bases to trimming and J lost 2 bases, with 8 bases between them. Germline V CDR1 and CDR2: MDHEN, SYDVKM. This CDR3 has 13 amino acids. This CDR3 reads CASSNLGNQPQHF. CDR3 DNA sequence: TGTGCCAGCAGCAACTTAGGCAATCAGCCCCAGCATTTT.

A remark on this clone: At one end the junction does not follow the germline gene, possibly because of a read error. The V gene is TRBV11-2, the J gene TRBJ2-2, with 12 nucleotides matching TRBD2. This CDR3 comprises 20 residues. CDR1 is SGHAT and CDR2 is FQNNGV in the germline V gene. CDR3 in DNA: TGTGCCAGCAGCTTAGAAACCGACAGACTAGCGGGAGTGAACCCCGGGGAGCTGTTTTTT. It is translated as CASSLETDRLAGVNPGELFF.

This chain joins TRBV5-4 and TRBJ2-1; no definite D call. This CDR3 region has 13 residues. V was pared by 1 base and J by 8 bases, with 10 bases between. Per germline, CDR1 SGHNT and CDR2 YYREEE (reference sequence). CDR3: CASSLNNEDEQFF. The DNA for the CDR3 is TGTGCCAGCAGCTTGAACAATGAAGATGAGCAGTTCTTC.

This sequence joins TRBV19 and TRBJ2-7; D call uncertain. CDR1 is LNHDA, CDR2 SQIVND, per germline (reference sequence). V gave up 8 bases and J gave up 6 bases, with 11 bases separating them. The CDR3 is made up of 11 amino acids. In nucleotides, the CDR3 is TGTGCCAGTTATTCCGGGTCCGAGCAGTACTTC. It translates to CASYSGSEQYF.

The chain is built from TRBV7-9 and TRBJ1-1; a possible D gene is TRBD1 (5 bases). Germline-derived CDR1 and CDR2 are SEHNR and FQNEAQ (reference sequence). The germline V and J ends were trimmed by 1 base and 4 bases, with 10 bases remaining between them. CDR3 length: 14 amino acids. CDR3 bases: TGTGCCAGCAGCTTAGAAGGGGCCCCCACTGAAGCTTTCTTT. This sequence encodes CASSLEGAPTEAFF.

The chain couples TRBV15 to TRBJ2-2, with D possibly TRBD2 on 5 matching bases. Trimming pared 2 bases from V and 5 bases from J, leaving 9 bases between. This CDR3 region has 14 residues. In germline, CDR1 is LNHNV, CDR2 YYDKDF (reference sequence). The CDR3 DNA reads as TGTGCCACCAGCAGATTGCCGGGGACCGGGGAGCTGTTTTTT. Amino acids: CATSRLPGTGELFF.